Below, 19 T cell receptor beta chains from the same sample are listed, as sequenced in a study of blood T cell repertoires in COVID-19. The table came from immunoSEQ multiplex PCR; TCRdb's copy has only in-frame clones and leaves some out. The data show some 260,000 clones, with about 90% seen just once and 10% to 13% held by the top ten. Source material: peripheral blood. Receptor source: a woman aged 70 to 79 with COVID-19, enrolled during active disease.

This clone has only one observation. Other nucleotide sequences in the sample specify the same CDR3. For the CDR3, the DNA is TGTGCCAGTAGTATTTATACAGAAGCTTTCTTT. Translating it yields CASSIYTEAFF. This sequence joins TRBV19 and TRBJ1-1; D remains ambiguous. The CDR3 is made up of 11 amino acids. CDR1 LNHDA and CDR2 SQIVND come from the germline V gene (reference sequence). With 3 bases removed from V and 8 bases from J, the gap between germline ends came to 7 bases.

The V and J genes are TRBV6-5 and TRBJ1-1, with D hard to call. From germline, CDR1 is MNHEY and CDR2 SVGAGI. V lost 8 bases and J 7 bases, leaving 11 bases between the germline ends. This CDR3 comprises 11 residues. The CDR3 loop reads CASWRGDEAFF. CDR3 DNA sequence: TGTGCCAGCTGGCGAGGTGATGAAGCTTTCTTT.

The chain recombines TRBV4-2 with TRBJ1-1; 7 nucleotides agree with TRBD1. The germline gives CDR1 LGHNA, CDR2 YNFKEQ. The CDR3 is made up of 14 amino acids. After removal of 2 bases from V and 7 bases from J, the junction contained 7 bases not matched to a gene. The CDR3 bases are TGTGCCAGCAGCCAACTCGACAGGGCCGTTGAAGCTTTCTTT. As protein: CASSQLDRAVEAFF.

The genes are TRBV28 and TRBJ1-1; 7 bases line up with TRBD1. The length of the CDR3 is 14 residues. Germline CDR1 MDHEN, CDR2 SYDVKM. Unmatched junction bases numbered 4, after V lost 4 bases and J lost 2 bases. CDR3 sequence: CASSSGQQNTEAFF. As DNA, the CDR3 is TGTGCCAGCAGTTCGGGACAGCAAAACACTGAAGCTTTCTTT.

The V call is TRBV5-6, the J call TRBJ1-2; 8 bases fit TRBD1. The length of the CDR3 is 14 residues. V trimming: 6 bases; J trimming: 1 base; junction bases outside the gene matches: 5. Germline V lookup: CDR1 SGHDT, CDR2 YYEEEE. CDR3 sequence: CASKGQGLNYGYTF. The CDR3 DNA is TGTGCCAGCAAAGGACAGGGACTTAACTATGGCTACACCTTC. Full variable domain (missing parts from reference TRBV5-6 and TRBJ1-2): DAGVTQSPTHLIKTRGQQVTLRCSPKSGHDTVSWYQQALGQGPQFIFQYYEEEERQRGNFPDRFSGHQFPNYSSELNVNALLLGDSALYLCASKGQGLNYGYTFGSGTRLTVV.

The rearrangement links TRBV30 to TRBJ1-4, with 8 bases identical to TRBD1. Germline CDR1 reads GTSNPN; CDR2 reads SVGIG (reference sequence). The CDR3 consists of 15 residues. The J segment lost 7 bases and the V segment lost 1 base, leaving 8 bases of the junction unmatched. The CDR3 is CAWSAQDREGEKLFF. CDR3 nucleotide sequence: TGTGCCTGGAGTGCACAGGACAGGGAGGGTGAAAAACTGTTTTTT.

The chain employs TRBV7-9 and TRBJ1-3; TRBD1 matches at 8 bases. The CDR3 sequence is 18 residues long. With 1 base clipped from V and 5 bases from J, the junction kept 13 bases outside the gene matches. Germline V gene data show CDR1 as SEHNR and CDR2 as FQNEAQ (reference sequence). CDR3 loop: CASSLDHRGRGLRNTIYF. The CDR3 bases are TGTGCCAGCAGCTTAGATCACCGTGGCAGGGGGCTGAGAAACACCATATATTTT. The whole variable domain, remainder taken from reference TRBV7-9 and TRBJ1-3, is DTGVSQNPRHKITKRGQNVTFRCDPISEHNRLYWYRQTLGQGPEFLTYFQNEAQLEKSRLLSDRFSAERPKGSFSTLEIQRTEQGDSAMYLCASSLDHRGRGLRNTIYFGEGSWLTVV.

V and J are TRBV10-3 and TRBJ2-3; D is perhaps TRBD1 (5 bases). The V gene's germline CDR1 is ENHRY and CDR2 SYGVKD. V shed 6 bases and J shed 2 bases, with 12 bases lying between them. The CDR3 is 14 amino acids. The CDR3 here is CAISTQGSTDTQYF. CDR3 DNA sequence: TGTGCCATCAGCACCCAGGGTTCCACAGATACGCAGTATTTT.

This chain joins TRBV9 and TRBJ2-7; no firm D call. This CDR3 has 14 amino acids. Trimming removed 0 bases from V and 3 bases from J, with 10 bases in between. CDR1 SGDLS and CDR2 YYNGEE come from the germline V gene. CDR3 in amino acids: CASSVDVTGYEQYF. In nucleotides, the CDR3 is TGTGCCAGCAGCGTAGATGTAACCGGCTACGAGCAGTACTTC. Full variable domain (rest looked up from reference TRBV9 and TRBJ2-7): DSGVTQTPKHLITATGQRVTLRCSPRSGDLSVYWYQQSLDQGLQFLIQYYNGEERAKGNILERFSAQQFPDLHSELNLSSLELGDSALYFCASSVDVTGYEQYFGPGTRLTVT.

The chain recombines TRBV18 with TRBJ2-3; a possible D gene is TRBD2 (5 bases). The CDR3 loop spans 16 amino acids. Trimming left V 0 bases short and J 5 bases short, with 15 bases between. Per the germline V gene, CDR1 is KGHSH and CDR2 is LQKENI. The CDR3 region is CASSPPQRSEGDTQYF. In nucleotides, the CDR3 is TGTGCCAGCTCACCACCTCAGCGGAGTGAAGGAGATACGCAGTATTTT.

The chain uses TRBV30 and TRBJ1-5; the match to TRBD1 covers 10 bases. V lost 7 bases to trimming and J lost 7 bases; unmatched junction nucleotides: 16. The V gene's germline CDR1 is GTSNPN and CDR2 SVGIG (reference sequence). The CDR3 is 16 amino acids. The CDR3 sequence is CASLPRDRGHWQPQHF. DNA of the CDR3: TGTGCCTCGCTCCCCCGGGACAGGGGCCATTGGCAGCCCCAGCATTTT.

The chain has TRBV30 and TRBJ1-1, with 9 bases fitting TRBD1. Trimming cost V 6 bases and J 3 bases; bases outside gene matches: 8. CDR3 size: 14 residues. Germline V gene sequence: CDR1 GTSNPN, CDR2 SVGIG (reference sequence). The CDR3 region is CACSRGQGHTEAFF. The CDR3 bases are TGTGCCTGTTCACGGGGACAGGGCCACACTGAAGCTTTCTTT. Supplemented by reference TRBV30 and TRBJ1-1, the full variable domain reads SQTIHQWPATLVQPVGSPLSLECTVEGTSNPNLYWYRQAAGRGLQLLFYSVGIGQISSEVPQNLSASRPQDRQFILSSKKLLLSDSGFYLCACSRGQGHTEAFFGQGTRLTVV.

The chain uses TRBV6-6 and TRBJ2-7; maybe TRBD2 (6 bases). CDR3 length: 14 amino acids. V was trimmed by 0 bases and J by 7 bases, leaving 13 bases between them. CDR1 and CDR2 from the germline V gene are MNHNY and SVGAGI (reference sequence). Here the CDR3 reads CASSYSIDSGEQYF. CDR3 nucleotides: TGTGCCAGCAGTTACTCAATCGACAGCGGGGAGCAGTACTTC.

The chain uses TRBV7-2 and TRBJ2-7, with a possible D match to TRBD1 (6 bases). The CDR3 consists of 15 residues. In germline, CDR1 is SGHTA, CDR2 FQGNSA. V lost 5 bases and J lost 7, with 21 bases in between. Written as DNA, the CDR3 is TGTGCCAGCAGCAAAGGGGGTGGACAGCCTCGAGAGCAGTACTTC. It codes for CASSKGGGQPREQYF.

The genes are TRBV11-3 and TRBJ2-5, with D possibly TRBD1 on 6 matching bases. Germline values: CDR1 SGHNT, CDR2 YENEEA. The CDR3 totals 15 residues. V lost 0 bases and J lost 4, with 12 bases in between. The CDR3: CASSLETGTGETQYF. The CDR3 bases are TGTGCCAGCAGCTTAGAGACAGGTACCGGAGAGACCCAGTACTTC.

V and J are TRBV18 and TRBJ1-1; D possibly corresponds to TRBD1 (6 bases). This CDR3 contains 14 residues. Germline assignment: CDR1 KGHSH and CDR2 LQKENI. Deletions cut 3 bases from V and 0 bases from J, with 8 bases between. CDR3 loop: CASSPGGLNTEAFF. The DNA for the CDR3 is TGTGCCAGCTCACCGGGGGGGCTGAACACTGAAGCTTTCTTT.

The V gene is TRBV7-6, the J gene TRBJ1-6, with D perhaps TRBD1 (5 bases). V lost 1 base and J lost 10, with 11 bases in between. The germline gives CDR1 SGHVS, CDR2 FNYEAQ. This CDR3 is 14 amino acids long. The CDR3 here is CASSLVREESPLHF. The CDR3 nucleotides read TGTGCCAGCAGCTTAGTCAGGGAAGAGTCACCCCTCCACTTT.

The chain joins TRBV30 to TRBJ2-5; 11 bases are a match to TRBD2. There are 14 residues in the CDR3. Trimming removed 6 bases from V and 1 base from J; junction bases left unmatched: 4. Germline V CDR1 and CDR2: GTSNPN, SVGIG (reference sequence). The CDR3 nucleotides are TGTGCCTGTACTAGCGGGAGCGTCCAAGAGACCCAGTACTTC. It is translated as CACTSGSVQETQYF.

The chain carries TRBV28 and TRBJ2-7; tentative D call: TRBD1 (6 bases). This CDR3 comprises 13 residues. Trimming stripped 8 bases from V and 3 bases from J, with 14 bases between. From germline, CDR1 is MDHEN and CDR2 SYDVKM. The CDR3 loop is CASGRTVYYEQYF. The CDR3 coding sequence is TGTGCCAGCGGCCGGACAGTATACTACGAGCAGTACTTC.